This T cell receptor (beta chain) stems from a study of cytomegalovirus exposure and HLA in healthy donors. Turning to the study itself: The 120 or so validation repertoires used a platform that matched the one used for the 550 to 800 first-cohort repertoires, as a later analysis reported. Points from the study as a whole: In vitro work confirmed that a few CMV-associated chains recognize CMV antigens. Most TCR sequences showed up rarely, but some public TCRs showed up in many donors.

The repertoire was sequenced with immunoSEQ multiplex PCR; TCRdb's copy has only in-frame clones and lacks some. The table has about 160,000 clones, approximately 81% seen once. The germline V gene has CDR1 SGDLS and CDR2 YYNGEE. The CDR3 has 14 residues. As concerns this clone: The target antigen is unknown.

The donors were members of the validation cohort comprising about 130 subjects, separate from the approximately 630-subject first cohort. This sequence originates from a young man in good health and CMV-seropositive. The chain carries TRBV9 and TRBJ1-4, with D unresolved. Sequencing was carried out using PBMCs. The CDR3 sequence is CATGTGNQNEKLFF. The CDR3 nucleotides are TGTGCAACCGGAACCGGGAACCAAAATGAAAAACTGTTTTTT.